This entry is about one T cell receptor (beta chain). These data belong to a study of OX40 agonist ivuxolimab in advanced cancers. The wider study: Every patient in dose escalation had hepatocellular carcinoma, melanoma, renal cell or head and neck cancer. Averaging roughly 60 years in age, with a range of about 20 to 90, the cohort was 82.7% male. Of the participants, about 40% had some prior anti-PD-1, anti-PD-L1 or anti-CTLA-4 therapy, which was allowed.

Trimming took off 6 bases at V and 3 bases at J, with 11 bases between the two ends. The CDR3 has 13 amino acids. From germline, CDR1 is SQVTM and CDR2 ANQGSEA. Sequenced by immunoSEQ multiplex PCR; TCRdb stores in-frame clones only, minus some. The sample includes about 100,000 clones, roughly 94% seen only once; the top ten take over 2%. Material: CD4+ or CD8+ T cells sorted from blood, obtained in a trial of the OX40 agonist ivuxolimab. This TCR was sampled from an adult with an advanced solid tumor such as melanoma, head and neck, liver or kidney cancer. The chain combines TRBV29-1 with TRBJ1-4; possibly TRBD1 for D (6 bases). CDR3 protein: CSVEGESNEKLFF. DNA for the CDR3: TGCAGCGTCGAGGGGGAATCTAATGAAAAACTGTTTTTT.